The present TCR beta chain was sequenced within a study of blood T cell repertoires in COVID-19. All enrollees were about 18 to 89 years old and from roughly 26 US areas. Participant reports of clinical history set cohort assignment. Donors of Cohort 3 who recovered were those that had two negative PCRs, clearance, or symptom resolution. Generated by immunoSEQ multiplex PCR, the TCRdb table keeps only in-frame clones and is missing some. The data hold hundreds of thousands of clones, with 89% observed a single time. Per the germline V gene, CDR1 is SGHRS and CDR2 is YFSETQ. With V trimmed by 3 bases and J by 4 bases, 2 bases remained unmatched. This CDR3 contains 13 residues.

The TCR was taken from a man aged 55 to 70 who had recovered from COVID-19. V is TRBV5-1 and J is TRBJ2-5; TRBD2 agrees at 8 bases. The sample was PBMCs or T cells enriched from blood (not recorded which). CDR3 sequence (DNA): TGCGCCAGCAGCTCGGGACTAGGAGAGACCCAGTACTTC. It specifies CASSSGLGETQYF. Full variable domain (missing parts from reference TRBV5-1 and TRBJ2-5): KAGVTQTPRYLIKTRGQQVTLSCSPISGHRSVSWYQQTPGQGLQFLFEYFSETQRNKGNFPGRFSGRQFSNSRSEMNVSTLELGDSALYLCASSSGLGETQYFGPGTRLLVL.